A selection of T cell receptor beta chains follows, all from one sample in a study of early T cells in non-severe SARS-CoV-2 infection. TCRdb reprocessed the 5' RACE reads with MiXCR, giving one entry per CDR3 protein. Among 37,000 or so distinct CDR3 sequences listed, approximately 6.3% were seen once. The sequencing input was whole blood. These receptors were obtained from an adult who was a healthcare worker with PCR-confirmed SARS-CoV-2 infection or an uninfected control (not recorded which). CDR3s leave out the opening cysteine and the closing phenylalanine or tryptophan.

V gene: TRBV4-2; J gene: TRBJ2-7; CDR3 protein: ASSQVVGVQYEQY
V gene: TRBV9; J gene: TRBJ1-1; CDR3 protein: ASSVEGREAF
V gene: TRBV12-3/TRBV12-4; J gene: TRBJ1-2; CDR3 protein: ASSLAQTGYT
V gene: TRBV28; J gene: TRBJ1-2; CDR3 protein: ASRTTGVVNYGYT
V gene: TRBV5-4; J gene: TRBJ1-2; CDR3 protein: ASSVGQGYGYT
V gene: TRBV7-9; J gene: TRBJ2-7; CDR3 protein: ASSPARTYEQY
V gene: TRBV12-3/TRBV12-4; J gene: TRBJ1-5; CDR3 protein: ASSRDVPQPQH
V gene: TRBV27; J gene: TRBJ2-2; CDR3 protein: ASRSTTVQGPTGELF
V gene: TRBV3-1; J gene: TRBJ2-5; CDR3 protein: ASSQDLQTQY
V gene: TRBV7-2; J gene: TRBJ1-3; CDR3 protein: ASSFLQGSGNTIY
V gene: TRBV20-1; J gene: TRBJ2-5; CDR3 protein: SARERGRETQY
V gene: TRBV4-2; J gene: TRBJ1-2; CDR3 protein: ASSPSGPINYGYT
V gene: TRBV20-1; J gene: TRBJ2-3; CDR3 protein: SARASGTDTQY
V gene: TRBV7-9; J gene: TRBJ1-1; CDR3 protein: ASSPVSTEAF
V gene: TRBV20-1; J gene: TRBJ2-3; CDR3 protein: SARGLSERGDTQY
V gene: TRBV19; J gene: TRBJ2-7; CDR3 protein: ASSIGPGRYEQY
V gene: TRBV2; J gene: TRBJ1-2; CDR3 protein: ASSVKSGNYGYT
V gene: TRBV18; J gene: TRBJ1-3; CDR3 protein: ASSPTLQVSWGISGNTIY
V gene: TRBV7-2; J gene: TRBJ1-5; CDR3 protein: ASSVERGLHQPQH
V gene: TRBV12-3/TRBV12-4; J gene: TRBJ2-3; CDR3 protein: ASTLWTSGSTDTQY
V gene: TRBV6-5; J gene: TRBJ1-1; CDR3 protein: ASSPGRGRLNTEAF
V gene: TRBV2; J gene: TRBJ2-5; CDR3 protein: ASSVDYQETQY
V gene: TRBV12-5; J gene: TRBJ2-6; CDR3 protein: ASGRSSGANVLT
V gene: TRBV20-1; J gene: TRBJ2-1; CDR3 protein: SAREGSYNEQF
V gene: TRBV18; J gene: TRBJ2-3; CDR3 protein: ASSPGLAGESDTQY
V gene: TRBV12-3/TRBV12-4; J gene: TRBJ1-5; CDR3 protein: ASSFFAGPQH
V gene: TRBV2; J gene: TRBJ1-2; CDR3 protein: ASSDGQRTYGYT
V gene: TRBV28; J gene: TRBJ2-5; CDR3 protein: ASSLAEAARETQY
V gene: TRBV19; J gene: TRBJ1-4; CDR3 protein: ASSMMGTGEKLF
V gene: TRBV4-1; J gene: TRBJ1-4; CDR3 protein: ASSQQGAGEKLF
V gene: TRBV5-6; J gene: TRBJ1-1; CDR3 protein: ASSFSGTLNTEAF
V gene: TRBV7-9; J gene: TRBJ2-6; CDR3 protein: ASSLRTSGANVLT
V gene: TRBV5-5; J gene: TRBJ2-4; CDR3 protein: ASSLKGQELAKNIQY
V gene: TRBV5-6; J gene: TRBJ2-2; CDR3 protein: ASSSTGSTGELF
V gene: TRBV14; J gene: TRBJ2-3; CDR3 protein: ASSQASSGRGDTQY
V gene: TRBV28; J gene: TRBJ2-7; CDR3 protein: ASSRQGPGVYEQY
V gene: TRBV27; J gene: TRBJ2-5; CDR3 protein: ASSLSGPRETQY
V gene: TRBV20-1; J gene: TRBJ1-1; CDR3 protein: SASLLRGVGTTEAF
V gene: TRBV2; J gene: TRBJ2-3; CDR3 protein: ASSLQGDTQY
V gene: TRBV27; J gene: TRBJ1-1; CDR3 protein: ASSFGGLGNTEAF
V gene: TRBV20-1; J gene: TRBJ2-7; CDR3 protein: SARDYPSYEQY
V gene: TRBV7-2; J gene: TRBJ2-7; CDR3 protein: ASSLGPFPPEQY
V gene: TRBV20-1; J gene: TRBJ1-2; CDR3 protein: SARIPARHGYT
V gene: TRBV5-3; J gene: TRBJ2-1; CDR3 protein: ARSPRREHNEQF